This T cell receptor (beta chain) originates from a study of PD-L1 blockade in urothelial cancer. Overall study context: Men with urothelial cancer arising in the bladder made up most of the 29 patients. The median number of T cells present in blood samples was approximately 140,000.

Profiling relied on immunoSEQ multiplex PCR, and the TCRdb table lists in-frame clones only, not all of them. The sample has some 40,000 clones, 80% to 95% seen once; the top ten hold just under 8.5%. With 0 bases removed from V and 8 bases from J, the gap between germline ends came to 8 bases. CDR3 size: 13 residues. In germline, CDR1 is SGHVS, CDR2 FQNEAQ. V usage is TRBV7-8 and J usage is TRBJ2-1; D gene uncertain. Sequenced material: PBMCs, taken around atezolizumab (anti-PD-L1) treatment. The clonotype was recovered from a man between 70 and 80 years old with urothelial cancer. The CDR3 here is CASSLAAYYEQFF. The CDR3 bases are TGTGCCAGCAGCTTAGCTGCCTATTATGAGCAGTTCTTC. Full variable domain (remainder filled in from reference TRBV7-8 and TRBJ2-1): GAGVSQSPRYKVAKRGQDVALRCDPISGHVSLFWYQQALGQGPEFLTYFQNEAQLDKSGLPSDRFFAERPEGSVSTLKIQRTQQEDSAVYLCASSLAAYYEQFFGPGTRLTVL.